This TCR beta chain was identified in a study of T cell changes during pregnancy in multiple sclerosis. This table comes from immunoSEQ multiplex PCR, and its TCRdb copy is limited to in-frame clones, with some not included. This sample has roughly 70,000 clones, with 88% found just once. Losses at the gene ends were 6 bases for V and 1 base for J; bases not matched to a gene: 9. The V gene's germline CDR1 is MGHRA and CDR2 YSYEKL. The CDR3 contains 16 residues. The sample here was peripheral blood, taken before pregnancy. The receptor's source is a female donor with multiple sclerosis, enrolled in a pregnancy study. This chain links TRBV4-1 with TRBJ2-1, with TRBD2 matching 7 bases. In DNA form, the CDR3 reads TGCGCCAGCAGAATTACCTACGGGGGGTCCTACAATGAGCAGTTCTTC. This codes for CASRITYGGSYNEQFF.